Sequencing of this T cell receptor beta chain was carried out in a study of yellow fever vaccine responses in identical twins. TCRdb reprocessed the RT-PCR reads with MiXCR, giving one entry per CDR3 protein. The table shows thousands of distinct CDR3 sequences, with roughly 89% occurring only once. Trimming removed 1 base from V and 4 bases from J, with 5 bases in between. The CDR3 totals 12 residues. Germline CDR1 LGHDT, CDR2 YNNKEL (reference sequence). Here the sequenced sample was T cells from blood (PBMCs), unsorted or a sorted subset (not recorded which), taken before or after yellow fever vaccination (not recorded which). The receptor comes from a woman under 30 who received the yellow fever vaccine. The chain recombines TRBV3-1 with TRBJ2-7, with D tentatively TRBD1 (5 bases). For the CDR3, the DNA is TGTGCCAGCAGCCAAGGACAGTACGAGCAGTACTTC. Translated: CASSQGQYEQYF.